This T cell receptor beta chain comes out of a study of cytotoxic CD8 clonotypes in ibrutinib-treated CLL. Study-wide background: On average, almost 95,000 productive rearrangements and just over 250,000 productive templates per sample. Study-level results: Public clonotypes, rarely seen, contracted or held steady on treatment. A rise in clonality was seen at ibrutinib response, and a fall back toward baseline was seen at progression.

Trimming cost V 5 bases and J 5 bases; bases outside gene matches: 4. The germline CDR1 and CDR2 sequences are SEHNR and FQNEAQ (reference sequence). The CDR3 consists of 15 residues. Concerning this clone: Its antigen is undetermined.

Produced via immunoSEQ multiplex PCR; TCRdb's table is partial and in-frame only. The sample has hundreds of thousands of clones; just over 70% are singletons. Sequencing was performed on PBMCs, taken after 12 months of ibrutinib treatment. The TCR was taken from a human donor with chronic lymphocytic leukemia. V gene TRBV7-9 combines with J gene TRBJ2-3; the match to TRBD2 covers 13 bases. In nucleotides, the CDR3 is TGTGCCAGCAGCCTTTGGACTAGCGGGGGAGATACGCAGTATTTT. Translated, it gives CASSLWTSGGDTQYF.